These 30 T cell receptor beta chains were sequenced from one sample in a study of beta chain bispecific antibodies for T cell cancers (dated by TCRdb to the early 2020s). The antigens these receptors bind are not known. The method was 5' RACE. Using fastp trimming at Q25 and MiXCR clonotype assembly, TCRdb reanalyzed the public sequencing data and kept in-frame beta chains. CDR3 protein duplicates are merged, each entry listing the most common genes and DNA. The sample table lists tens of thousands of distinct CDR3 sequences, under 3% of them with a count of one. The top ten clones comprise 30% of the sample. T cells were expanded from blood mononuclear cells for 3 days with either the anti-CD3 antibody OKT3 or CD3/CD28 Dynabeads. The paper as a whole reports these results and caveats: Every sequenced sample was a mix of normal T cells and leukemia cell line cells, and most of the targeted TRBV signal originated from the leukemia cells instead of the normal T cells.

The sequenced material came from healthy donor T cells cultured with leukemia cells. The receptor source for this set is a human donor in good health. Some clones in this sample may be carry-over from other donors' samples.

The chain recombines TRBV7-9 with TRBJ1-1, with D possibly matching TRBD1 (5 bases). Germline-derived CDR1 and CDR2 are SEHNR and FQNEAQ (reference sequence). Trimming cost V 5 bases and J 5 bases, with 18 bases left between them. This CDR3 has 15 residues. As DNA, the CDR3 is TGTGCCAGCAGCCTCCTGTCGGGGGGGGGAACTGAAGCTTTCTTT. Translation: CASSLLSGGGTEAFF.

This clonotype showed up many times. The chain recombines TRBV19 with TRBJ2-3; D gene uncertain. Germline V gene data show CDR1 as LNHDA and CDR2 as SQIVND (reference sequence). V lost 3 bases and J 7 bases, leaving 5 bases between the germline ends. The CDR3 is 11 amino acids. CDR3 sequence: CASSIGHTQYF. CDR3 bases: TGTGCCAGTAGTATTGGTCATACGCAGTATTTT.

There are many counts of this clonotype. CDR3 DNA: TGTGCCTGGAGTTTTTGGGACAGTGGCACTGAAGCTTTCTTT. Protein sequence: CAWSFWDSGTEAFF. V is TRBV30 and J is TRBJ1-1; 7 bases fit TRBD1. Germline V gene data show CDR1 as GTSNPN and CDR2 as SVGIG (reference sequence). This CDR3 is built from 14 residues. With V trimmed by 2 bases and J by 4 bases, 7 bases remained unmatched.

This clonotype showed up many times. V is TRBV20-1 and J is TRBJ2-7; 7 bases line up with TRBD1. The V gene end was trimmed by 6 bases and the J gene end by 6 bases; junction bases not matched to a gene: 5. The CDR3 has 11 amino acids. Germline CDR1 and CDR2: DFQATT and SNEGSKA (reference sequence). CDR3 region: CSARTGVEQYF. The CDR3 DNA reads TGCAGTGCGAGGACAGGTGTCGAGCAGTACTTC.

This sequence joins TRBV20-1 and TRBJ2-3; 11 bases agree with TRBD2. The CDR3 length is 18 residues. Per germline, CDR1 DFQATT and CDR2 SNEGSKA (reference sequence). The V segment lost 3 bases and the J segment 0 bases; nucleotides outside the gene matches: 11. This CDR3 is CSARQSSGGLLSTDTQYF. The CDR3 nucleotides read TGCAGTGCTAGGCAATCTAGCGGGGGGCTCCTAAGCACAGATACGCAGTATTTT.

Many counts were recorded for this clonotype. This chain uses TRBV25-1 with TRBJ2-5, with D possibly called TRBD1 or TRBD2 (5 bases each). There are 14 residues in the CDR3. Trimming took off 1 base at V and 2 bases at J, with 8 bases between the two ends. Germline V lookup: CDR1 MGHDK, CDR2 SYGVNS. CDR3 DNA sequence: TGTGCCAGCAGTGAATGGGGGAGACAAGAGACCCAGTACTTC. It specifies CASSEWGRQETQYF.

This clonotype was seen at least ten times. The chain carries TRBV5-1 and TRBJ2-3, with D tentatively TRBD1 (6 bases). This CDR3 has 15 amino acids. V was shortened by 4 bases and J by 6 bases, with 18 bases between the two germline ends. The germline gives CDR1 SGHRS, CDR2 YFSETQ. The CDR3 region is CASSETGRFLDTQYF. For the CDR3, the DNA is TGCGCCAGCAGCGAGACAGGAAGATTTTTGGATACGCAGTATTTT.

This clonotype is medium-sized. The chain carries TRBV5-1 and TRBJ2-2; 9 nucleotides agree with TRBD2. After removal of 5 bases from V and 0 bases from J, the junction contained 5 bases not matched to a gene. Germline V gene data show CDR1 as SGHRS and CDR2 as YFSETQ. This CDR3 region has 16 residues. CDR3 amino acids: CASSLAGITNTGELFF. For the CDR3, the DNA is TGCGCCAGCAGTCTAGCGGGGATAACGAACACCGGGGAGCTGTTTTTT.

This clonotype was recorded at least ten times. V usage is TRBV18 and J usage is TRBJ1-6; D might be TRBD1 (5 bases). Germline V lookup: CDR1 KGHSH, CDR2 LQKENI. The CDR3 covers 15 residues. V lost 6 bases and J lost 9, with 18 bases in between. The CDR3 nucleotides are TGTGCCAGCTCCGCGGGACGATTACACAGTTCACCCCTCCACTTT. It specifies CASSAGRLHSSPLHF.

By proportion, this clonotype is medium-sized. The chain uses TRBV10-3 and TRBJ1-4; D is undetermined. CDR3 length: 16 amino acids. The V gene's germline CDR1 is ENHRY and CDR2 SYGVKD. V was clipped by 0 bases and J by 0 bases, with 8 bases between them. In DNA form, the CDR3 reads TGTGCCATCAGTGAGTCTTACCAGGCAACTAATGAAAAACTGTTTTTT. Translated, it gives CAISESYQATNEKLFF.

This clonotype was seen ten or more times. The J gene is TRBJ1-2, the V gene TRBV19; the D is unclear. The CDR3 has 15 residues. The V end was cut by 3 bases, the J end by 3 bases, with 14 bases between. Germline V gene data show CDR1 as LNHDA and CDR2 as SQIVND (reference sequence). The CDR3 nucleotides read TGTGCCAGTAGTATTTATGAGGACGGAGACTATGGCTACACCTTC. This encodes CASSIYEDGDYGYTF.

This clonotype turned up a few times. The chain joins TRBV30 to TRBJ2-3; no reliable D call. This CDR3 comprises 14 residues. Germline values: CDR1 GTSNPN, CDR2 SVGIG (reference sequence). V was shortened by 4 bases and J by 2 bases, with 13 bases between the two germline ends. The CDR3 spells CAWKVYRATDTQYF. The DNA for the CDR3 is TGTGCCTGGAAGGTATACCGGGCCACAGATACGCAGTATTTT.

In this sample, this clonotype turned up many times. The CDR3, as DNA: TGTGCCACCAGCAGAGATGAGGGGGCGAGGACTGAAGCTTTCTTT. It is translated as CATSRDEGARTEAFF. The chain recombines TRBV15 with TRBJ1-1; TRBD1 agrees at 7 bases. The germline gives CDR1 LNHNV, CDR2 YYDKDF (reference sequence). The junction had 6 bases not matched to a gene; V was cut back by 0 bases and J by 5 bases. The CDR3 length is 15 residues.

This clonotype was observed at least ten times. The V call is TRBV7-9, the J call TRBJ2-3, with D perhaps TRBD1 or TRBD2 (5 bases each). The CDR3 covers 15 residues. Germline-derived CDR1 and CDR2 are SEHNR and FQNEAQ (reference sequence). Deletions cut 7 bases from V and 3 bases from J, with 17 bases between. Here the CDR3 DNA reads TGTGCCAGCACCCTGGGGCAGGGACGTACAGATACGCAGTATTTT. Residues: CASTLGQGRTDTQYF.

Ten or more counts support this clonotype. The rearrangement joins TRBV19 to TRBJ2-7; 10 bases are shared with TRBD1. The CDR3 runs 16 residues. After removal of 3 bases from V and 5 bases from J, the junction contained 10 bases not matched to a gene. Germline V gene lookup returns CDR1 LNHDA and CDR2 SQIVND (reference sequence). CDR3 sequence reads: CASSISGQGFFNEQYF. CDR3 in DNA: TGTGCCAGTAGTATTTCGGGACAGGGGTTTTTTAACGAGCAGTACTTC. Filled out from reference TRBV19 and TRBJ2-7, the complete variable domain reads DGGITQSPKYLFRKEGQNVTLSCEQNLNHDAMYWYRQDPGQGLRLIYYSQIVNDFQKGDIAEGYSVSREKKESFPLTVTSAQKNPTAFYLCASSISGQGFFNEQYFGPGTRLTVT.

The chain employs TRBV6-5 and TRBJ1-2; weak D call: TRBD1 (6 bases). With 10 bases removed from V and 5 bases from J, the gap between germline ends came to 23 bases. Germline assignment: CDR1 MNHEY and CDR2 SVGAGI. CDR3 length: 15 amino acids. CDR3 nucleotide sequence: TGTGCCACCTACCTGAGGGGGGGTATCAATTATGGCTACACCTTC. It codes for CATYLRGGINYGYTF.

The sample holds many counts of this clonotype. The chain employs TRBV7-2 and TRBJ1-5; no definite D call. Between the trimmed V and J ends, which lost 1 base and 5 bases, there was a span of 12 bases. This CDR3 region has 15 residues. Per germline, CDR1 SGHTA and CDR2 FQGNSA. CDR3 protein: CASSLGFQDDQPQHF. The CDR3 nucleotides are TGTGCCAGCAGCTTAGGCTTTCAGGATGATCAGCCCCAGCATTTT.

This clonotype was picked up a small number of times. V gene TRBV10-3 combines with J gene TRBJ1-2; D possibly corresponds to TRBD1 (6 bases). V lost 1 base, J lost 7 bases, and 16 bases lay in between. Germline-derived CDR1 and CDR2 are ENHRY and SYGVKD. The CDR3 is 15 amino acids. CDR3 sequence reads: CAISECRGAGCGYTF. CDR3 nucleotide sequence: TGTGCCATCAGTGAGTGCCGGGGGGCAGGATGTGGCTACACCTTC.

By share, this clonotype counts as medium-sized. The chain links TRBV7-8 to TRBJ2-3; maybe TRBD2 (6 bases). Germline V CDR1 and CDR2: SGHVS, FQNEAQ. V shed 4 bases and J shed 2 bases, with 16 bases lying between them. The CDR3 totals 16 residues. The CDR3 spells CASSWPPSATTDTQYF. CDR3 sequence (DNA): TGTGCCAGCAGCTGGCCCCCTAGCGCCACCACAGATACGCAGTATTTT.

This clonotype was found many times. V gene TRBV15 combines with J gene TRBJ1-6, with no clear D. This CDR3 has 14 residues. The V gene lost 7 bases and the J gene lost 0 bases, with 7 bases spanning the gap. The germline V gene has CDR1 LNHNV and CDR2 YYDKDF (reference sequence). The CDR3 DNA reads as TGTGCCACCAAAGCGAACTCCTATAATTCACCCCTCCACTTT. This translates into CATKANSYNSPLHF.

This clonotype was observed at least ten times. The J gene is TRBJ2-7, the V gene TRBV18, with TRBD2 matching 9 bases. In germline, CDR1 is KGHSH, CDR2 LQKENI. The CDR3 has 14 amino acids. V shed 3 bases, J shed 3 bases, and the junction held 3 bases outside the gene matches. CDR3 nucleotides: TGTGCCAGCTCACCTCGCGGGGGGGACTACGAGCAGTACTTC. Translation: CASSPRGGDYEQYF.

This chain links TRBV4-1 with TRBJ2-2; D remains unclear. The CDR3 loop spans 14 amino acids. V was trimmed by 1 base and J by 6 bases, leaving 9 bases between them. Germline V lookup: CDR1 MGHRA, CDR2 YSYEKL. CDR3 loop: CASSQAGRAGELFF. For the CDR3, the DNA is TGCGCCAGCAGCCAAGCCGGCCGGGCCGGGGAGCTGTTTTTT.

This clonotype has at least ten counts. The chain employs TRBV4-1 and TRBJ1-1; D remains unclear. V gave up 0 bases and J gave up 11 bases, with 10 bases separating them. This CDR3 is built from 12 residues. CDR1 MGHRA and CDR2 YSYEKL come from the germline V gene. As DNA, the CDR3 is TGCGCCAGCAGCCAAGAATCCGGAAGGGCTTTCTTT. Amino acid sequence: CASSQESGRAFF.

This clonotype was seen at least ten times. This chain's CDR3 is CATSGQYRGRLRKLFF. CDR3 nucleotide sequence: TGTGCCACCAGCGGACAATACAGGGGAAGACTTCGAAAACTGTTTTTT. The genes are TRBV15 and TRBJ1-4; 7 bases map to TRBD1. This CDR3 contains 16 residues. V trimming: 5 bases; J trimming: 10 bases; junction bases outside the gene matches: 16. Germline V lookup: CDR1 LNHNV, CDR2 YYDKDF (reference sequence).

This clonotype was seen ten or more times. This chain links TRBV19 with TRBJ2-7; D tentatively fits TRBD1 or TRBD2 (5 bases each). There are 15 residues in the CDR3. Trimming left V 0 bases short and J 2 bases short, with 11 bases between. The germline CDR1 and CDR2 sequences are LNHDA and SQIVND (reference sequence). CDR3 sequence: CASSIDYKGPYEQYF. The CDR3 nucleotides are TGTGCCAGTAGTATAGATTATAAGGGACCCTACGAGCAGTACTTC.

This clonotype was seen many times. The chain uses TRBV10-1 and TRBJ2-5; D is unresolved. The V end was cut by 8 bases, the J end by 3 bases, with 7 bases between. This CDR3 spans 11 amino acids. Germline V gives CDR1 WNHNN, CDR2 SYGVQD (reference sequence). The CDR3 is CASGVEETQYF. The CDR3 coding sequence is TGCGCCAGCGGAGTAGAAGAGACCCAGTACTTC.

The table lists this clonotype with a few counts. The V gene is TRBV28, the J gene TRBJ1-2; D is unclear. The CDR3 has 12 amino acids. The V end was cut by 3 bases, the J end by 2 bases, with 4 bases between. Germline CDR1 is MDHEN and CDR2 is SYDVKM. The chain's CDR3 is CASSFGNYGYTF. For the CDR3, the DNA is TGTGCCAGCAGTTTTGGGAACTATGGCTACACCTTC.

For this clonotype: A clone one base away is much larger, so this may be a read error. This chain joins TRBV7-8 and TRBJ2-3; 10 bases line up with TRBD2. The germline V gene encodes CDR1 SGHVS and CDR2 FQNEAQ. The CDR3 extends over 16 amino acids. CDR3 DNA sequence: TGTGCCAGCAGCCGCGCACTAGCGGGGATCACAGATGCGCAGTATTTT. Translation: CASSRALAGITDAQYF.

This clonotype showed up many times. V and J are TRBV2 and TRBJ2-7, with D possibly matching TRBD1 (6 bases). The V end was cut by 4 bases, the J end by 0 bases, with 7 bases between. The CDR3 has 13 amino acids. In germline, CDR1 is SNHLY, CDR2 FYNNEI. For the CDR3, the DNA is TGTGCCAGCAGTGGGACAGACTCCTACGAGCAGTACTTC. Protein: CASSGTDSYEQYF.

This clonotype was seen at least ten times. The chain links TRBV7-3 to TRBJ2-5; a possible D gene is TRBD1 (7 bases). The germline V and J ends were trimmed by 5 bases and 5 bases, with 15 bases remaining between them. This CDR3 region has 14 residues. The germline V gene has CDR1 SGHTA and CDR2 FQGTGA. CDR3 in amino acids: CASSEAGGQETQYF. CDR3 bases: TGTGCCAGCAGCGAGGCAGGGGGGCAGGAGACCCAGTACTTC.